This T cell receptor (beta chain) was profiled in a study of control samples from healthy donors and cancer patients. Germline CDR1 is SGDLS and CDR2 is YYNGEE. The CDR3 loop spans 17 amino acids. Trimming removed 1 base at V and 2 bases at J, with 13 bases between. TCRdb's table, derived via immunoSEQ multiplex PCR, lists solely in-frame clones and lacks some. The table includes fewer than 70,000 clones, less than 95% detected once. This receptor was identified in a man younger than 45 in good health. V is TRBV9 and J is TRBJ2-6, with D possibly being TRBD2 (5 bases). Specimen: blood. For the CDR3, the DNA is TGTGCCAGCAGCGTATACGAGGGCGGAACTGGGGCCAACGTCCTGACTTTC. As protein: CASSVYEGGTGANVLTF.